This is a list of T cell receptor beta chains from one sample in a study of blood T cell repertoires in COVID-19. The data were produced by immunoSEQ multiplex PCR, yet TCRdb's version contains in-frame clones alone and is incomplete. The sample contains over 100,000 clones, around 87% of which appear only once. The specimen sequenced was peripheral blood. These receptors originate from a middle-aged man with active or convalescent COVID-19. Both conserved end residues are part of each CDR3. D genes are given only for firm matches. Some rows have no size entry. The others give once, few or many, or a class for an expanded clone.

>TRBJ1-1|TRBV7-2|.|.
CASSLDRAVTEAFF
TGTGCCAGCAGCTTAGACAGGGCCGTCACTGAAGCTTTCTTT
>TRBJ1-6|TRBV6-1|.|.
CASSERAGGVNSPLHF
TGTGCCAGCAGTGAAAGGGCTGGGGGCGTCAATTCACCCCTCCACTTT
>TRBJ1-3|TRBV29-1|.|.
CSISRGTGNTIYF
TGCAGCATCTCGAGGGGGACTGGAAACACCATATATTTT
>TRBJ2-7|TRBV6-2/TRBV6-3|.|once
CASSLNFYEQYF
TGTGCCAGCAGTTTGAACTTCTACGAGCAGTACTTC
>TRBJ1-3|TRBV6-5|.|.
CASRQAASGNTIYF
TGTGCCAGCAGGCAGGCAGCCTCTGGAAACACCATATATTTT
>TRBJ1-2|TRBV3-1/TRBV3-2|.|.
CASSQGPPNYGYTF
TGTGCCAGCAGCCAGGGGCCTCCTAACTATGGCTACACCTTC
>TRBJ2-2|TRBV10-1|TRBD1|.
CASSEDRVNTGELFF
TGCGCCAGCAGTGAGGACAGGGTAAACACCGGGGAGCTGTTTTTT
>TRBJ1-4|TRBV5-4|TRBD1|.
CASSLVGTGEEKLFF
TGTGCCAGCAGCTTGGTCGGGACAGGGGAGGAAAAACTGTTTTTT
>TRBJ1-1|TRBV20-1|TRBD1|.
CSASGTVNTEAFF
TGCAGTGCTAGTGGGACAGTGAACACTGAAGCTTTCTTT
>TRBJ1-5|TRBV3-1/TRBV3-2|.|.
CASSQDWRSQPQHF
TGTGCCAGCAGCCAAGATTGGCGGAGTCAGCCCCAGCATTTT
>TRBJ2-5|TRBV11-3|.|few
CASSLDRAPETQYF
TGTGCCAGCAGCTTAGACAGGGCCCCAGAGACCCAGTACTTC
>TRBJ1-2|TRBV7-2|.|.
CASSPHAGDYGYTF
TGTGCCAGCAGCCCCCACGCCGGGGACTATGGCTACACCTTC
>TRBJ2-1|TRBV29-1|.|few
CSVEVLAGSNEQFF
TGCAGCGTTGAAGTACTAGCAGGGTCCAATGAGCAGTTCTTC
>TRBJ1-6|TRBV7-2|.|.
CASSYFQVRHSPLHF
TGTGCCAGCAGCTACTTCCAGGTTCGACATTCACCCCTCCACTTT
>TRBJ1-2|TRBV29-1|.|.
CSVEQGGYGYTF
TGCAGCGTTGAACAGGGTGGCTATGGCTACACCTTC
>TRBJ1-3|TRBV4-2|TRBD1|.
CASSPTIGQGVSGNTIYF
TGTGCCAGCAGCCCGACGATCGGACAGGGGGTATCTGGAAACACCATATATTTT
>TRBJ1-2|TRBV7-9|.|.
CASSLRAGEDGYTF
TGTGCCAGCAGCTTACGGGCAGGGGAAGATGGCTACACCTTC